A single T cell receptor beta chain is shown here with its context. Its specificity is unknown. These data originate in a study of vaccination effects on CD4 cells after COVID-19. For the study at large: It was a median of 72 days after the second dose that post-vaccine samples were obtained.

TCRdb keeps only in-frame clones here, not all; method: immunoSEQ multiplex PCR. The data hold tens of thousands of clones, with 74% observed a single time. In germline, CDR1 is LGHDT, CDR2 YNNKEL (reference sequence). The CDR3 contains 16 residues. Between the trimmed V and J ends, which lost 4 bases and 6 bases, there was a span of 19 bases. CD4+ T cells were isolated after less than 13 days of culture. Each participant received a vaccine that was either BNT162b2 or mRNA-1273, given as two doses. Absence of prior SARS-CoV-2 infection characterized the vaccine recipients, who showed negative nucleocapsid antibodies. The study, taken as a whole, reports: Vaccine- and infection-induced clones showed marked clonal contraction late following vaccination. The study had few convalescent patients and no early post-infection timepoints.

This specimen was CD4+ T cells from PBMCs cultured without peptide, taken after COVID-19 vaccination. The origin of this receptor is a human donor who received a COVID-19 vaccine. The rearrangement uses TRBV3-1 (or the pseudogene TRBV3-2) and TRBJ2-1; a weak D match, TRBD1 (5 bases). The CDR3 region has the DNA TGTGCCAGCAGCCGATACTCAGGCGAAGGGGCCAATGAGCAGTTCTTC. Amino acids: CASSRYSGEGANEQFF.